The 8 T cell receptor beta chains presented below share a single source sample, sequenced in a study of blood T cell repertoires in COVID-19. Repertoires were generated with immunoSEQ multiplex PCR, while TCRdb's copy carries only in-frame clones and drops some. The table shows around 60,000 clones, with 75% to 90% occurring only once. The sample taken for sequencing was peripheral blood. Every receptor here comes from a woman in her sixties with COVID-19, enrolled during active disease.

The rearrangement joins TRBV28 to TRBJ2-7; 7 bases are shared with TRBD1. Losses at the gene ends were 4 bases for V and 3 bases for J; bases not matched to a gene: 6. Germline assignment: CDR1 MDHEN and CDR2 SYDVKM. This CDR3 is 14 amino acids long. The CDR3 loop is CASSSGTEGYEQYF. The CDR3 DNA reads TGTGCCAGCAGTTCCGGGACAGAGGGCTACGAGCAGTACTTC. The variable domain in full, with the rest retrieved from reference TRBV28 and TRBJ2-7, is DVKVTQSSRYLVKRTGEKVFLECVQDMDHENMFWYRQDPGLGLRLIYFSYDVKMKEKGDIPEGYSVSREKKERFSLILESASTNQTSMYLCASSSGTEGYEQYFGPGTRLTVT.

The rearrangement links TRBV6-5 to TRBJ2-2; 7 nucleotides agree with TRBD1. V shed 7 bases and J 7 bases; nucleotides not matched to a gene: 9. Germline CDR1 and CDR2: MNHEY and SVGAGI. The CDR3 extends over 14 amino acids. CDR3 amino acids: CASIKQGPGGELFF. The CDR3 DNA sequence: TGTGCCAGCATCAAACAGGGGCCGGGCGGGGAGCTGTTTTTT.

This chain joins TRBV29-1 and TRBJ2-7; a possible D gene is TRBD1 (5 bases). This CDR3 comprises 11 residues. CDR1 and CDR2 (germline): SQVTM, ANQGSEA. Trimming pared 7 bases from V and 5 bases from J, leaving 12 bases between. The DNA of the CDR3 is TGCAGCGGCTCTGAAGGGGACGAGCAGTACTTC. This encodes CSGSEGDEQYF.

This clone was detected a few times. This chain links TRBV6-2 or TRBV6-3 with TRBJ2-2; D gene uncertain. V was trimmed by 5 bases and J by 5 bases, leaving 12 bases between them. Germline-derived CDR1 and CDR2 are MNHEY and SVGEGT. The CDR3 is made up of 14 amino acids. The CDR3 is CASSHQSETGELFF. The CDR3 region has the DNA TGTGCCAGCAGTCACCAATCGGAGACCGGGGAGCTGTTTTTT.

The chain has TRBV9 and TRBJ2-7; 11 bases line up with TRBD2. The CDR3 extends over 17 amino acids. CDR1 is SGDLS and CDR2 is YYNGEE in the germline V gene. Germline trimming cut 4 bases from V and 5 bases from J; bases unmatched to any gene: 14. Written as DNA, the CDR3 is TGTGCCAGCAGCACCCGCCTACTAGCGGGAGTTAACGACGAGCAGTACTTC. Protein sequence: CASSTRLLAGVNDEQYF.

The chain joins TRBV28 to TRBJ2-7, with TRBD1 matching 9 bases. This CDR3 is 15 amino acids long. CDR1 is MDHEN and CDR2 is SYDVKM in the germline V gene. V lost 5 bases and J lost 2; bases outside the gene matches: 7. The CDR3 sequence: CASSQPGQGPYEQYF. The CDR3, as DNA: TGTGCCAGCAGTCAGCCGGGACAGGGCCCCTACGAGCAGTACTTC.

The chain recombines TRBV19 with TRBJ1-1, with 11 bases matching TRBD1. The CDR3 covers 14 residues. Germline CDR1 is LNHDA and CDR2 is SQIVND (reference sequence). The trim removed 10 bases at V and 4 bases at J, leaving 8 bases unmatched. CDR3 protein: CATSTGTGGTEAFF. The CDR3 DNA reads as TGTGCCACCTCTACCGGGACAGGGGGCACTGAAGCTTTCTTT.

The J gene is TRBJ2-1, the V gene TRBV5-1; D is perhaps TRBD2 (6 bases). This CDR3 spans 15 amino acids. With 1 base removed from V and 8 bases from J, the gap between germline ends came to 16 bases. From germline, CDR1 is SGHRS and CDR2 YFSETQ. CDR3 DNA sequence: TGCGCCAGCAGCTTGCAGGGAGGACGCTGGGATGAGCAGTTCTTC. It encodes CASSLQGGRWDEQFF. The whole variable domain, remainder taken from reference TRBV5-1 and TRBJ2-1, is KAGVTQTPRYLIKTRGQQVTLSCSPISGHRSVSWYQQTPGQGLQFLFEYFSETQRNKGNFPGRFSGRQFSNSRSEMNVSTLELGDSALYLCASSLQGGRWDEQFFGPGTRLTVL.